Presented here are 7 T cell receptor delta chains from one specimen sequenced in a study of gamma-delta chains in newborns, infants, children (dated by TCRdb to about 2019). Sequencing was carried out with an Illumina MiSeq. Public reads were reanalyzed in TCRdb with CATT, and rows carrying the same DNA were merged afterwards. The sample data list 9,500 to 13,000 delta-chain clones, and 3.5% of these were observed just once. The ten biggest clones cover around 8.6% of the sample. The source material was blood. The origin of the receptors is a child who was a newborn, infant or young child, either healthy, febrile or measles-vaccinated (not recorded which).

In this sample, this clone turned up a few times. This chain connects TRDV1 to TRDJ1; 8 nucleotides match TRDD3. The CDR3 has 16 residues. V was pared by 5 bases and J by 1 base, with 9 bases of the junction left unmatched. Germline loops: CDR1 TSWWSYY, CDR2 QGS. The CDR3 is CALGTPAGGLTDKLIF. The CDR3 nucleotides read TGTGCTCTTGGGACCCCAGCTGGGGGACTCACCGATAAACTCATCTTT.

This clone was counted a few times. The genes are TRDV1 and TRDJ1; TRDD3 aligns across 11 bases. CDR1 and CDR2 from the germline V gene are TSWWSYY and QGS. The trim removed 2 bases at V and 11 bases at J, leaving 13 bases unmatched. The CDR3 loop spans 16 amino acids. The CDR3 nucleotides read TGTGCTCTTGGGGAAGGGTACGCCATACTGGGGGATATTCTCATCTTT. It yields the protein CALGEGYAILGDILIF.

V is TRDV1 and J is TRDJ1, with 11 bases matching TRDD3. With V trimmed by 4 bases and J by 0 bases, 22 bases remained unmatched. This CDR3 is built from 22 residues. CDR1 TSWWSYY and CDR2 QGS come from the germline V gene. The chain's CDR3 is CALGVVLLPWWGIRPYTDKLIF. The CDR3 coding sequence is TGTGCTCTTGGGGTAGTCCTACTCCCCTGGTGGGGGATACGCCCGTACACCGATAAACTCATCTTT.

This clone was seen a few times. This chain links TRDV1 with TRDJ1; the match to TRDD3 covers 11 bases. Germline V gene lookup returns CDR1 TSWWSYY and CDR2 QGS. V lost 1 base, J lost 1 base, and 26 bases stayed unmatched. The CDR3 runs to 24 residues. As DNA, the CDR3 is TGTGCTCTTGGGGAACGAGTGCCAAAACTTCCTACAGTCGACTGGGGGATAATCACCGATAAACTCATCTTT. Its protein is CALGERVPKLPTVDWGIITDKLIF.

This clone is medium-sized in the sample. The CDR3 reads CALGEPTAFPRRGYTPTAQLFF. As DNA, the CDR3 is TGTGCTCTTGGGGAACCCACGGCCTTCCCCAGACGGGGATACACCCCGACGGCACAACTCTTCTTT. This chain connects TRDV1 to TRDJ2; 8 bases agree with TRDD3. This CDR3 is built from 22 residues. The germline V gene has CDR1 TSWWSYY and CDR2 QGS. V was clipped by 1 base and J by 8 bases; unmatched bases: 27.

There are a few counts of this clone. The V call is TRDV1, the J call TRDJ1; 7 bases map to TRDD3. Per the germline V gene, CDR1 is TSWWSYY and CDR2 is QGS. J lost 0 bases, V lost 6 bases, and 7 bases had no gene match. This CDR3 spans 15 amino acids. The CDR3 DNA sequence: TGTGCTCTTGGAACCTACGGGGGATACACCGATAAACTCATCTTT. Translation: CALGTYGGYTDKLIF.

A word on this clone: A far larger clone lies a single base away; this is likely a read error. The same CDR3 also results from other DNA sequences found in this sample. The chain links TRDV2 to TRDJ1; D may be TRDD3 (6 bases). Germline CDR1 is GEAIGNYY and CDR2 is EKD. V shed 1 base and J shed 7 bases, with 27 bases lying between them. The CDR3 contains 18 residues. The CDR3 region is CACDTIPPHTGGSSKLIF. The CDR3 DNA is TGTGCCTGTGACACTATTCCACCGCATACCGGGGGAAGTAGTAAACTCATCTTT.